The 20 T cell receptor beta chains reported below all come from one sample, sequenced in a study of shared clonotypes between healthy human individuals. Measured with immunoSEQ multiplex PCR; TCRdb has only the in-frame clones, and not every one. Here the sample spans over 2,000,000 clones, over 85% being singletons. Cells designated naive CD8 were CD45RO-negative and were positively selected for CCR7, with terminally differentiated effector memory CD45RA+ cells excluded. Sequencing was performed on naive CD8+ T cells from PBMCs. The receptors originated from a man aged 18 to 30 in good health. Some clones in this sample may be carry-over from other donors' samples.

The chain recombines TRBV7-8 with TRBJ2-7; 8 bases match TRBD1. V shed 0 bases, J shed 3 bases, and the junction held 4 bases outside the gene matches. Germline CDR1 is SGHVS and CDR2 is FQNEAQ. The CDR3 sequence is 15 residues long. CDR3 loop: CASSLAGTGNYEQYF. CDR3 DNA: TGTGCCAGCAGCTTAGCCGGGACAGGAAACTACGAGCAGTACTTC.

This chain uses TRBV11-1 with TRBJ1-2; 7 positions agree with TRBD1. CDR1 and CDR2 (germline): SGHAT, FQDESV (reference sequence). The trim removed 4 bases at V and 7 bases at J, leaving 6 bases unmatched. The CDR3 loop spans 13 amino acids. CDR3 amino acids: CASSWDSEFGYTF. DNA for the CDR3: TGTGCCAGCAGCTGGGACAGTGAGTTTGGCTACACCTTC.

The chain couples TRBV7-9 to TRBJ2-7; TRBD1 matches at 11 bases. The CDR3 is 15 amino acids. V was clipped by 3 bases and J by 6 bases; unmatched bases: 7. CDR1 is SEHNR, CDR2 FQNEAQ, per germline (reference sequence). In DNA form, the CDR3 reads TGTGCCAGCAGCTTGTACACCGGGACAGGGGGCGAGCAGTACTTC. It codes for CASSLYTGTGGEQYF.

The V and J genes are TRBV7-3 and TRBJ1-2; TRBD1 matches 11 bases. The junction had 15 bases not matched to a gene; V was cut back by 0 bases and J by 6 bases. Per germline, CDR1 SGHTA and CDR2 FQGTGA. The CDR3 is 19 residues long. The DNA for the CDR3 is TGTGCCAGCAGCTTAACGTACCCCGTTGGGGACAGGGGGTGGGATGGCTACACCTTC. Residues: CASSLTYPVGDRGWDGYTF.

The chain has TRBV7-9 and TRBJ2-7; D uncertain. Trimming left V 7 bases short and J 2 bases short, with 9 bases between. Germline CDR1 reads SEHNR; CDR2 reads FQNEAQ (reference sequence). This CDR3 has 12 amino acids. The CDR3 bases are TGTGCCAGCACTCACGACCCCTACGAGCAGTACTTC. Protein product: CASTHDPYEQYF.

J is TRBJ1-1 and V is TRBV27; possibly TRBD1 for D (5 bases). From germline, CDR1 is MNHEY and CDR2 SMNVEV (reference sequence). The CDR3 covers 13 residues. V shed 3 bases and J shed 6 bases, with 11 bases lying between them. The CDR3 spells CASSLQGFAEAFF. The DNA for the CDR3 is TGTGCCAGCAGTTTGCAGGGTTTCGCTGAAGCTTTCTTT.

The CDR3 here is CASRRTGTYEQYF. DNA of the CDR3: TGTGCCAGCAGGAGGACAGGAACCTACGAGCAGTACTTC. The V call is TRBV25-1, the J call TRBJ2-7, with 7 bases matching TRBD1. Germline V gene sequence: CDR1 MGHDK, CDR2 SYGVNS. The ends lost 6 bases at V and 2 bases at J; junction bases unmatched: 4. CDR3 size: 13 residues.

The chain couples TRBV2 to TRBJ1-4; TRBD1 might be the D (5 bases). CDR3 size: 15 residues. Trimming shortened V by 8 bases and J by 4 bases, and 17 bases separated the two germline ends. CDR1 is SNHLY, CDR2 FYNNEI, per germline. CDR3 in amino acids: CASWGIRGLNEKLFF. DNA for the CDR3: TGTGCCAGCTGGGGGATAAGGGGCCTTAATGAAAAACTGTTTTTT.

This rearrangement joins TRBV5-6 to TRBJ1-2; perhaps TRBD1 as D (5 bases). Trimming stripped 1 base from V and 8 bases from J, with 15 bases between. The CDR3 sequence is 14 residues long. In germline, CDR1 is SGHDT, CDR2 YYEEEE. The CDR3 region has the DNA TGTGCCAGCAGCTTGTCAGGGAGCTGGCGAGGCTACACCTTC. Translated: CASSLSGSWRGYTF.

The chain is built from TRBV4-1 and TRBJ1-4; 7 bases fit TRBD1. V dropped 4 bases and J dropped 0; count of bases not matched to a gene: 8. Germline lookup yields CDR1 MGHRA and CDR2 YSYEKL. The CDR3 spans 17 residues. CDR3 DNA sequence: TGCGCCAGCAGCCCGACAGGGAGAGGGCCAACTAATGAAAAACTGTTTTTT. Translation gives CASSPTGRGPTNEKLFF.

Details on this clone: Other DNA sequences in the same sample also yield this CDR3. The chain couples TRBV9 to TRBJ1-4; D ambiguous. Germline V gene sequence: CDR1 SGDLS, CDR2 YYNGEE. V was trimmed by 0 bases and J by 5 bases, leaving 8 bases between them. This CDR3 region has 14 residues. CDR3 in amino acids: CASSVGGSNEKLFF. The CDR3 nucleotides read TGTGCCAGCAGCGTAGGCGGCTCCAATGAAAAACTGTTTTTT.

The genes are TRBV28 and TRBJ2-7, with 9 bases identical to TRBD2. Germline V gene sequence: CDR1 MDHEN, CDR2 SYDVKM. The CDR3 is made up of 16 amino acids. The V and J ends lost 7 bases and 2 bases, in that order; junction bases with no gene match: 12. CDR3 sequence reads: CASTHWREGIAYEQYF. The DNA of the CDR3 is TGTGCCAGCACTCATTGGCGGGAGGGGATCGCCTACGAGCAGTACTTC.

The genes are TRBV7-2 and TRBJ2-5; D unresolved. Germline V gives CDR1 SGHTA, CDR2 FQGNSA. V lost 1 base, J lost 5 bases, and 11 bases lay in between. This CDR3 has 14 amino acids. CDR3 amino acids: CASSLDPLQETQYF. The DNA for the CDR3 is TGTGCCAGCAGCTTAGATCCCCTTCAGGAGACCCAGTACTTC.

The rearrangement links TRBV29-1 to TRBJ2-1; a weak D match, TRBD2 (5 bases). This CDR3 has 13 amino acids. CDR1 and CDR2 from the germline V gene are SQVTM and ANQGSEA. V was shortened by 7 bases and J by 0 bases, with 10 bases between the two germline ends. The CDR3 reads CSDKRYSYNEQFF. In DNA, the CDR3 is TGCAGCGATAAGCGGTACTCCTACAATGAGCAGTTCTTC.

The chain couples TRBV6-1 to TRBJ2-7; D is undetermined. V lost 2 bases, J lost 1 base, and 9 bases lay in between. The CDR3 is 14 amino acids. The germline CDR1 and CDR2 sequences are MNHNS and SASEGT. CDR3 protein: CASSEYHKSYEQYF. The CDR3 nucleotides are TGTGCCAGCAGTGAATACCACAAATCCTACGAGCAGTACTTC.

CDR3 protein: CASSSNTGRPQHF. The DNA of the CDR3 is TGTGCCAGCTCCTCCAACACAGGCCGGCCCCAGCATTTT. The J gene is TRBJ1-5, the V gene TRBV27, with D tentatively TRBD1 (5 bases). Germline V CDR1 and CDR2: MNHEY, SMNVEV (reference sequence). Trimming cost V 8 bases and J 9 bases, with 17 bases left between them. This CDR3 spans 13 amino acids.

The J gene is TRBJ2-3, the V gene TRBV4-3; maybe TRBD2 (5 bases). The CDR3 contains 15 residues. Germline V gives CDR1 LGHNA, CDR2 YSLEER. Trimming removed 1 base at V and 2 bases at J, with 10 bases between. CDR3 DNA: TGCGCCAGCAGCCAAGTCCGGGGTGACACAGATACGCAGTATTTT. This translates into CASSQVRGDTDTQYF.

This chain uses TRBV6-5 with TRBJ2-7, with D possibly being TRBD1 (5 bases). Trimming removed 2 bases from V and 2 bases from J, with 10 bases in between. Germline V gene data show CDR1 as MNHEY and CDR2 as SVGAGI. The CDR3 extends over 14 amino acids. The CDR3 sequence: CASSYAGHPYEQYF. The CDR3 DNA follows: TGTGCCAGCAGTTACGCAGGGCACCCCTACGAGCAGTACTTC.

The chain uses TRBV7-6 and TRBJ1-2, with 8 bases identical to TRBD1. CDR3 length: 11 amino acids. V lost 5 bases, J lost 13 bases, and 6 bases stayed unmatched. Germline V gene lookup returns CDR1 SGHVS and CDR2 FNYEAQ. The CDR3: CASSGGQGITF. Here the CDR3 DNA reads TGTGCCAGCAGCGGAGGACAGGGCATCACCTTC.

The chain links TRBV28 to TRBJ2-3; a possible D gene is TRBD1 (6 bases). V dropped 3 bases and J dropped 7 bases, with 23 bases sitting between them. Germline assignment: CDR1 MDHEN and CDR2 SYDVKM. The CDR3 runs to 17 residues. The DNA for the CDR3 is TGTGCCAGCAGTTTTCCAAACGGGACATCCTACTTGCATACGCAGTATTTT. Translating gives CASSFPNGTSYLHTQYF.